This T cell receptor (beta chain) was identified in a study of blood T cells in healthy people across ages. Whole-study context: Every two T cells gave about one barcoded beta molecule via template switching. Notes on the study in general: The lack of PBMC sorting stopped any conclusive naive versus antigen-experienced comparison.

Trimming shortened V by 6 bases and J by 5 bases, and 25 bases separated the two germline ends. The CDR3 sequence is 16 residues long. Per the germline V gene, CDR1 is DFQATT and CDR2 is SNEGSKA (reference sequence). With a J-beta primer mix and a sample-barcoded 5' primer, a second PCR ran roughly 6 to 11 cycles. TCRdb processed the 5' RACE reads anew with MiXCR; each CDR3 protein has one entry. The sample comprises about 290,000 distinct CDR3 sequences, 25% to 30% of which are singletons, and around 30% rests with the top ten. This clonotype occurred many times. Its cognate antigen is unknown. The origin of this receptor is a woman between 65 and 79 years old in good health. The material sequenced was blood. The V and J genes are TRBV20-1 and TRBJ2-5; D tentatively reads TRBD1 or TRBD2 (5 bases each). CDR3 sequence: CSATLGTAKKGETQYF. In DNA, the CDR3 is TGCAGTGCAACACTAGGGACGGCAAAAAAGGGGGAGACCCAGTACTTC.